These T cell receptor beta chains were read from a single sample in a study of cytomegalovirus exposure and HLA in healthy donors. Profiled with immunoSEQ multiplex PCR; TCRdb holds only in-frame clones, not every one. The sample has hundreds of thousands of clones; roughly 90% are singletons. The sequencing input was PBMCs. The receptor set was obtained from a woman aged 18-30 years in good health and CMV-seronegative. CDR3s include the opening cysteine and the closing phenylalanine or tryptophan. Each record gives: V gene, clone size, CDR3 length, CDR3 protein. Clone sizes are given selectively: once, few, many, or a class where the clone is expanded.

TRBV28 - 14 CASRVNRETQPQHF
TRBV19 - 16 CASSDEPTGGGYGYTF
TRBV2 - 15 CASSVTSGYTGELFF
TRBV28 - 15 CASSSGTSAASEQFF
TRBV19 - 16 CASSPLDRSSGNTIYF
TRBV11-2 - 18 CASSSRVVSGDASYEQYF
TRBV10-1 - 15 CASSDGTGSYNEQFF
TRBV5-1 - 17 CASSLQPGIAKDYEQYF
TRBV7-3 - 14 CASSYGGAENIQYF
TRBV12-2 - 16 CASRPRAGGPENEQFF
TRBV5-6 - 15 CASSFRTGGNYEQYF
TRBV14 - 16 CASSQVPQASNYGYTF
TRBV2 - 14 CASRDREHHQPQHF
TRBV29-1 - 13 CSVQSSGLETQYF
TRBV6-6 - 16 CASSSAGRSSYNEQFF
TRBV11-2 - 14 CASSPYPSSGELFF
TRBV5-1 - 15 CASSLGWDRVYEQYF
TRBV2 once 15 CASTSAGTGYYEQYF
TRBV4-1 - 16 CASSQGHGPRGETQYF
TRBV5-1 - 16 CASSSGTSGGIGEQYF
TRBV7-9 - 15 CASSSKLQGLETQYF
TRBV9 - 20 CASSVVPATSGRLGIDTQYF
TRBV6-1 - 13 CASRLQDPYEQYF
TRBV7-9 - 16 CASSLLVAGGGNEQFF
TRBV30 - 13 CAWVGQGRYGYTF
TRBV10-2 - 18 CASSESTLTGGMYNEQFF
TRBV28 once 15 CASGALGQGYYGYTF
TRBV9 - 15 CASSVEGSPYNEQFF
TRBV27 - 17 CASSSSQTSGRRETQYF
TRBV9 - 14 CASREGTGNSPLHF
TRBV28 once 16 CASSPTRGTASYGYTF
TRBV5-4 - 14 CASSFRGSVDTQYF
TRBV7-9 - 13 CASSLLSYGEQYF
TRBV6-1 once 17 CASSDYGTGLRGAEAFF
TRBV7-9 - 16 CASSLKDRGITDTQYF
TRBV6-1 - 15 CASSEGLLAGGTQYF
TRBV27 - 13 CASSLSRGDTQYF
TRBV4-1 few 15 CASSQGTGANYGYTF
TRBV5-4 - 14 CASSVPTGVETQYF
TRBV15 - 14 CATSWGPTPNTIYF
TRBV29-1 - 14 CSARQGASYNEQFF
TRBV10-2 - 12 CASRTNTYEQYF
TRBV11-2 many 16 CASSSLGTGAGNTIYF
TRBV7-3 - 16 CASSLVAGGRLETQYF
TRBV27 - 16 CASSLSRQGRGTEAFF